The TCR beta chain described here comes from a study of T cells in Graves' hyperthyroidism and ophthalmopathy. Germline trimming cut 5 bases from V and 3 bases from J; bases unmatched to any gene: 3. This CDR3 is 14 amino acids long. This clonotype was seen at least ten times. The diagnoses drew upon clinical symptoms, serum thyroxine and TRAb, thyroid ultrasound and orbital computed tomography. RNA transcripts served as the template for amplifying TCR beta CDR3 regions. HTBI primers were employed in a first-round RT-PCR of the TCR CDR3. TCRdb re-called the multiplex PCR reads with MiXCR, one entry per CDR3 protein. The data contain under 250,000 distinct CDR3 sequences, approximately 25% of them singletons.

The chain recombines TRBV12-3 or TRBV12-4 with TRBJ1-5; 8 bases are a match to TRBD1. The origin of this receptor is a middle-aged woman with Graves' ophthalmopathy. Sequencing was performed on blood. The CDR3 spells CASSPGQDNQPQHF. The CDR3 DNA is TGTGCCAGCAGTCCGGGACAGGACAATCAGCCCCAGCATTTT.